This TCR beta chain was sequenced in a study of beta chain features in type 1 diabetes. Overall study results and limits: Patients with Type 1 diabetes showed moderately but significantly shorter TCRB CDR3s in all four CD4+ subsets. There were fewer insertions and more deletions at the VDJ junctions of type 1 diabetes patients. Within the patient group, naive, central memory and Treg TCRB repertoires appeared more similar to each other than within healthy donors.

About this clone itself: What it binds is not known.

Expressed TCRB transcripts were sequenced after all isolated RNA was converted to cDNA. It was found that naive, central memory and regulatory T cell samples averaged about 3.5 million reads. The data were produced by immunoSEQ multiplex PCR, yet TCRdb's version contains in-frame clones alone and is incomplete. Of around 650,000 clones listed, 9.5% to 15% were seen once; the top ten hold more than 0.095%. The CDR3 consists of 13 residues. V was cut by 4 bases and J by 1 base, with 11 bases left in between. Germline V CDR1 and CDR2: SQVTM, ANQGSEA. Material: naive CD4+ T cells from blood. This clonotype was obtained from a man aged 25 to 40 with type 1 diabetes. This chain links TRBV29-1 with TRBJ2-7; D gene unclear. The CDR3 is CSVARSLSYEQYF. The CDR3 DNA reads TGCAGCGTTGCCAGGTCCCTTTCCTACGAGCAGTACTTC.